A selection of T cell receptor beta chains follows, all from one sample in a study of beta chain features in type 1 diabetes. The assay was immunoSEQ multiplex PCR, and TCRdb's table has in-frame clones only and misses some. The repertoire holds about 340,000 clones, with about 13% as singletons. The sequenced material came from naive CD4+ T cells from blood. The receptors here all came from a woman younger than 35 with type 1 diabetes. Both conserved end residues are part of each CDR3. The D gene is left open where the match is weak. Clone size is not always given. Where it is, it says once, few, many or a class for expanded clones.

v_call,d_call,j_call,clone_size,cdr3_aa,cdr3_nt
TRBV12-5,NA,TRBJ2-3,NA,CASGSLGGRDTQYF,TGTGCTAGTGGTTCCCTCGGGGGGCGGGATACGCAGTATTTT
TRBV5-1,NA,TRBJ2-1,NA,CASGQRTASYNEQFF,TGCGCCAGCGGACAGCGTACAGCGTCCTACAATGAGCAGTTCTTC
TRBV7-9,NA,TRBJ2-3,few,CASSLGALTSTDTQYF,TGTGCCAGCAGCTTAGGAGCCCTTACTAGCACAGATACGCAGTATTTT
TRBV19,NA,TRBJ1-1,NA,CASSTPGQVNTEAFF,TGTGCCAGTAGTACTCCGGGACAAGTGAACACTGAAGCTTTCTTT
TRBV18,NA,TRBJ2-5,NA,CASSPQQETQYF,TGTGCCAGCTCACCTCAACAAGAGACCCAGTACTTC
TRBV19,NA,TRBJ1-2,NA,CASRKGRGFNGYTF,TGTGCCAGTCGGAAGGGTCGGGGGTTCAATGGCTACACCTTC
TRBV4-3,NA,TRBJ2-2,NA,CASSQDWIRVQSGELFF,TGCGCCAGCAGCCAAGATTGGATCAGGGTTCAGTCCGGGGAGCTGTTTTTT
TRBV7-2,NA,TRBJ2-3,few,CASSLRDGTDTQYF,TGTGCCAGCAGCTTGCGGGATGGCACAGATACGCAGTATTTT
TRBV28,TRBD2,TRBJ2-3,NA,CASTSGRTDTQYF,TGTGCCAGTACTAGCGGGAGAACAGATACGCAGTATTTT
TRBV5-4,TRBD1,TRBJ1-2,few,CASSQQGAMGYGYTF,TGTGCCAGCAGCCAACAGGGGGCTATGGGTTATGGCTACACCTTC
TRBV7-9,NA,TRBJ2-3,NA,CASSPAGWGDTQYF,TGTGCCAGCAGCCCCGCGGGGTGGGGAGATACGCAGTATTTT